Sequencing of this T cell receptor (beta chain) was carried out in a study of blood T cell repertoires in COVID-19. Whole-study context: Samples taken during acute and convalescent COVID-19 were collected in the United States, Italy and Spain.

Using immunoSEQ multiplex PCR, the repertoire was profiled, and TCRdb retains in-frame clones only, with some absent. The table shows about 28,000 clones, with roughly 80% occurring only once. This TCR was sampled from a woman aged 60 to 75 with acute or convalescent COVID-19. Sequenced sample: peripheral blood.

Written as DNA, the CDR3 is TGTGCCAGTAGTACCTTCAAGACAGGGTATTATAGCAATCAGCCCCAGCATTTT. Translation: CASSTFKTGYYSNQPQHF. This chain links TRBV19 with TRBJ1-5, with 7 nucleotides matching TRBD1. Looked up from germline, CDR1 is LNHDA and CDR2 is SQIVND (reference sequence). The CDR3 sequence is 18 residues long. Trimming cost V 4 bases and J 0 bases; bases outside gene matches: 12.